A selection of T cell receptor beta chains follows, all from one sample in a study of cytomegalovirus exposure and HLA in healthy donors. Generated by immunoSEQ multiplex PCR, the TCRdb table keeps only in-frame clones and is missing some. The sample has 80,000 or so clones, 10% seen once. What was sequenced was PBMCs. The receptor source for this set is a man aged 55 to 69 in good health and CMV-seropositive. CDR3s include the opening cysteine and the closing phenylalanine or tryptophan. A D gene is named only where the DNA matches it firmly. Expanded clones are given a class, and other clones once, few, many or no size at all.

cdr3_aa: CASSSTGTGYLNTEAFF
cdr3_nt: TGTGCCAGTAGTAGTACCGGGACAGGGTACTTGAACACTGAAGCTTTCTTT
j_call: TRBJ1-1
v_call: TRBV19
d_call: TRBD1
clone_size: few

cdr3_aa: CASTPSGGSYNEQFF
cdr3_nt: TGCGCCAGCACCCCGTCAGGGGGCTCCTACAATGAGCAGTTCTTC
j_call: TRBJ2-1
v_call: TRBV5-1
d_call: TRBD1
clone_size: few

cdr3_aa: CASNLGQINQPQHF
cdr3_nt: TGTGCCAGTAACCTGGGACAGATCAATCAGCCCCAGCATTTT
j_call: TRBJ1-5
v_call: TRBV19
d_call: TRBD1
clone_size: -

cdr3_aa: CASSSFGGKETQYF
cdr3_nt: TGTGCCAGCAGCTCCTTCGGGGGAAAGGAGACCCAGTACTTC
j_call: TRBJ2-5
v_call: TRBV9
d_call: -
clone_size: few

cdr3_aa: CASSEPLRNEQFF
cdr3_nt: TGTGCCAGCAGTGAACCCTTGAGGAATGAGCAGTTCTTC
j_call: TRBJ2-1
v_call: TRBV25-1
d_call: -
clone_size: -

cdr3_aa: CASSYGGRDTQYF
cdr3_nt: TGTGCCAGCAGCTACGGGGGGAGGGATACGCAGTATTTT
j_call: TRBJ2-3
v_call: TRBV7-2
d_call: TRBD2
clone_size: -

cdr3_aa: CASSDPLAGVYEQYF
cdr3_nt: TGTGCCAGCAGTGACCCACTAGCGGGAGTCTACGAGCAGTACTTC
j_call: TRBJ2-7
v_call: TRBV6-1
d_call: TRBD2
clone_size: few

cdr3_aa: CASSLRTGENTEAFF
cdr3_nt: TGTGCCAGCTCACTTAGGACAGGGGAGAACACTGAAGCTTTCTTT
j_call: TRBJ1-1
v_call: TRBV18
d_call: TRBD1
clone_size: -

cdr3_aa: CASSLDRVAAYEQYF
cdr3_nt: TGTGCCAGCAGCCTCGACAGGGTAGCTGCCTACGAGCAGTACTTC
j_call: TRBJ2-7
v_call: TRBV7-2
d_call: TRBD1
clone_size: few

cdr3_aa: CASSLRLAGGADTQYF
cdr3_nt: TGCGCCAGCAGCCTCAGACTAGCGGGAGGGGCAGATACGCAGTATTTT
j_call: TRBJ2-3
v_call: TRBV5-1
d_call: TRBD2
clone_size: -

cdr3_aa: CASIAPNTGELFF
cdr3_nt: TGCGCCAGCATAGCCCCGAACACCGGGGAGCTGTTTTTT
j_call: TRBJ2-2
v_call: TRBV5-1
d_call: -
clone_size: -

cdr3_aa: CASSLKVGQVPYEQYF
cdr3_nt: TGTGCCAGCAGTTTAAAAGTGGGACAGGTTCCCTACGAGCAGTACTTC
j_call: TRBJ2-7
v_call: TRBV27
d_call: TRBD1
clone_size: few

cdr3_aa: CASSPAGTPGLYEQYF
cdr3_nt: TGTGCCAGCAGCCCCGCCGGGACTCCGGGACTCTACGAGCAGTACTTC
j_call: TRBJ2-7
v_call: TRBV9
d_call: -
clone_size: -

cdr3_aa: CASSILAGYPPNEQFF
cdr3_nt: TGTGCCAGTAGTATCCTAGCGGGTTACCCGCCCAATGAGCAGTTCTTC
j_call: TRBJ2-1
v_call: TRBV19
d_call: TRBD2
clone_size: -

cdr3_aa: CASSAGQGATEAFF
cdr3_nt: TGTGCCAGCTCAGCCGGACAGGGGGCCACTGAAGCTTTCTTT
j_call: TRBJ1-1
v_call: TRBV18
d_call: TRBD1
clone_size: few

cdr3_aa: CASSEVLAGPSYSYNEQFF
cdr3_nt: TGTGCCAGCAGTGAAGTCCTAGCGGGGCCAAGCTACTCCTACAATGAGCAGTTCTTC
j_call: TRBJ2-1
v_call: TRBV6-1
d_call: TRBD2
clone_size: -

cdr3_aa: CASSVRGQGGEKLFF
cdr3_nt: TGTGCCAGCAGCGTACGGGGACAGGGTGGTGAAAAACTGTTTTTT
j_call: TRBJ1-4
v_call: TRBV9
d_call: TRBD1
clone_size: -

cdr3_aa: CASSLAEGQPQHF
cdr3_nt: TGTGCCAGCAGCTTAGCGGAGGGTCAGCCCCAGCATTTT
j_call: TRBJ1-5
v_call: TRBV7-6
d_call: -
clone_size: -

cdr3_aa: CASSLRAAGQGYGYTF
cdr3_nt: TGTGCCAGCAGCTTGAGGGCCGCGGGACAGGGCTATGGCTACACCTTC
j_call: TRBJ1-2
v_call: TRBV7-2
d_call: TRBD1
clone_size: -

cdr3_aa: CSVEQAEKLFF
cdr3_nt: TGCAGCGTTGAGCAGGCTGAAAAACTGTTTTTT
j_call: TRBJ1-4
v_call: TRBV29-1
d_call: -
clone_size: few

cdr3_aa: CASSSLSAGTSVYNEQFF
cdr3_nt: TGTGCCAGCAGCTCCCTATCTGCCGGGACTAGCGTTTACAATGAGCAGTTCTTC
j_call: TRBJ2-1
v_call: TRBV7-9
d_call: TRBD2
clone_size: few

cdr3_aa: CATSRDSQQETQYF
cdr3_nt: TGTGCCACCAGCAGAGATAGCCAACAAGAGACCCAGTACTTC
j_call: TRBJ2-5
v_call: TRBV15
d_call: -
clone_size: many

cdr3_aa: CASSFRGSSYNEQFF
cdr3_nt: TGTGCCAGCAGCTTTAGGGGGAGCTCCTACAATGAGCAGTTCTTC
j_call: TRBJ2-1
v_call: TRBV7-3
d_call: -
clone_size: -

cdr3_aa: CASSMNDRVLFF
cdr3_nt: TGTGCCAGCAGTATGAATGACAGGGTACTGTTTTTT
j_call: TRBJ1-4
v_call: TRBV28
d_call: TRBD1
clone_size: -

cdr3_aa: CASSPRLAGGTDTQYF
cdr3_nt: TGTGCCAGCAGCCCCCGACTAGCGGGAGGCACAGATACGCAGTATTTT
j_call: TRBJ2-3
v_call: TRBV7-6
d_call: TRBD2
clone_size: -

cdr3_aa: CATKKGVLDYGYTF
cdr3_nt: TGTGCCACCAAGAAAGGGGTATTGGACTATGGCTACACCTTC
j_call: TRBJ1-2
v_call: TRBV19
d_call: -
clone_size: -

cdr3_aa: CASSEYRGSDLQETQYF
cdr3_nt: TGTGCCAGCAGTGAATATAGGGGGAGCGATCTCCAAGAGACCCAGTACTTC
j_call: TRBJ2-5
v_call: TRBV25-1
d_call: -
clone_size: few

cdr3_aa: CASSPPTGRENTEAFF
cdr3_nt: TGTGCCAGCTCACCACCTACCGGCAGGGAGAACACTGAAGCTTTCTTT
j_call: TRBJ1-1
v_call: TRBV18
d_call: -
clone_size: few

cdr3_aa: CASALTSATDTQYF
cdr3_nt: TGTGCCAGCGCGCTGACTAGCGCCACAGATACGCAGTATTTT
j_call: TRBJ2-3
v_call: TRBV6-4
d_call: TRBD2
clone_size: -

cdr3_aa: CACTDDVLIGDGYTF
cdr3_nt: TGTGCCTGTACTGACGATGTCCTGATCGGAGATGGCTACACCTTC
j_call: TRBJ1-2
v_call: TRBV30
d_call: -
clone_size: -

cdr3_aa: CASSPAGANTEAFF
cdr3_nt: TGTGCCAGCTCACCAGCGGGGGCGAACACTGAAGCTTTCTTT
j_call: TRBJ1-1
v_call: TRBV18
d_call: -
clone_size: -

cdr3_aa: CASSLASAGLTDTQYF
cdr3_nt: TGTGCCAGCAGCTTAGCCTCAGCGGGCCTCACAGATACGCAGTATTTT
j_call: TRBJ2-3
v_call: TRBV7-6
d_call: -
clone_size: -

cdr3_aa: CASSLSSSGVLNEQFF
cdr3_nt: TGTGCCAGCAGTTTATCGTCTAGCGGGGTTCTCAATGAGCAGTTCTTC
j_call: TRBJ2-1
v_call: TRBV27
d_call: TRBD2
clone_size: few

cdr3_aa: CASSPGLAGDEQYF
cdr3_nt: TGTGCCAGCTCACCGGGACTAGCGGGGGACGAGCAGTACTTC
j_call: TRBJ2-7
v_call: TRBV18
d_call: TRBD2
clone_size: -

cdr3_aa: CASSSGPGNGYTF
cdr3_nt: TGCGCCAGCAGTTCCGGCCCGGGGAATGGCTACACCTTC
j_call: TRBJ1-2
v_call: TRBV5-1
d_call: -
clone_size: few

cdr3_aa: CSVSLAGGPDTQYF
cdr3_nt: TGCAGCGTTTCTCTAGCGGGGGGACCAGATACGCAGTATTTT
j_call: TRBJ2-3
v_call: TRBV29-1
d_call: TRBD2
clone_size: few

cdr3_aa: CASLPPSSGFTEAFF
cdr3_nt: TGTGCCAGCCTCCCGCCCTCTAGCGGGTTCACTGAAGCTTTCTTT
j_call: TRBJ1-1
v_call: TRBV28
d_call: -
clone_size: -

cdr3_aa: CASSSQGAGYGYTF
cdr3_nt: TGTGCCAGCAGTTCTCAGGGGGCCGGCTATGGCTACACCTTC
j_call: TRBJ1-2
v_call: TRBV28
d_call: TRBD1
clone_size: few

cdr3_aa: CSVVAGGRRKTEAFF
cdr3_nt: TGCAGCGTTGTTGCAGGGGGCAGGAGAAAAACTGAAGCTTTCTTT
j_call: TRBJ1-1
v_call: TRBV29-1
d_call: TRBD1
clone_size: few

cdr3_aa: CAISGQGAGEQYF
cdr3_nt: TGTGCCATCAGTGGACAGGGGGCAGGCGAGCAGTACTTC
j_call: TRBJ2-7
v_call: TRBV10-3
d_call: TRBD1
clone_size: -

cdr3_aa: CASSRDFLLTGELFF
cdr3_nt: TGTGCCAGCAGCCGGGACTTTTTATTAACCGGGGAGCTGTTTTTT
j_call: TRBJ2-2
v_call: TRBV5-5
d_call: -
clone_size: -

cdr3_aa: CASSQYRGPSGNTIYF
cdr3_nt: TGCGCCAGCAGCCAGTACAGGGGGCCGTCTGGAAACACCATATATTTT
j_call: TRBJ1-3
v_call: TRBV4-1
d_call: TRBD1
clone_size: few

cdr3_aa: CASSQFATGAQYF
cdr3_nt: TGTGCCAGCAGCCAGTTTGCGACCGGGGCCCAGTACTTC
j_call: TRBJ2-5
v_call: TRBV14
d_call: -
clone_size: -

cdr3_aa: CASSEGQGSNTGELFF
cdr3_nt: TGTGCCAGCAGCGAGGGACAGGGTTCGAACACCGGGGAGCTGTTTTTT
j_call: TRBJ2-2
v_call: TRBV9
d_call: TRBD1
clone_size: -

cdr3_aa: CASPTFTGEMFF
cdr3_nt: TGTGCCAGCCCGACCTTCACAGGGGAGATGTTTTTC
j_call: TRBJ2-2
v_call: TRBV6-1
d_call: TRBD1
clone_size: few

cdr3_aa: CASSTQGLYEQYF
cdr3_nt: TGTGCCAGTAGTACACAGGGTCTCTACGAGCAGTACTTC
j_call: TRBJ2-7
v_call: TRBV19
d_call: -
clone_size: few

cdr3_aa: CASSLQGGALAGELFF
cdr3_nt: TGTGCCAGCAGCCTTCAAGGAGGGGCGCTTGCCGGGGAGCTGTTTTTT
j_call: TRBJ2-2
v_call: TRBV9
d_call: -
clone_size: -

cdr3_aa: CASSPGTSGGSTGELFF
cdr3_nt: TGTGCCAGCAGCCCGGGGACTAGCGGGGGGAGTACCGGGGAGCTGTTTTTT
j_call: TRBJ2-2
v_call: TRBV7-6
d_call: TRBD2
clone_size: -

cdr3_aa: CASSGQGARNTEAFF
cdr3_nt: TGTGCCAGCAGTGGACAGGGGGCAAGGAACACTGAAGCTTTCTTT
j_call: TRBJ1-1
v_call: TRBV28
d_call: TRBD1
clone_size: -

cdr3_aa: CASRATSGRENEQFF
cdr3_nt: TGTGCCAGCAGGGCCACTAGCGGGAGGGAAAATGAGCAGTTCTTC
j_call: TRBJ2-1
v_call: TRBV2
d_call: TRBD2
clone_size: few